A selection of T cell receptor beta chains follows, all from one sample in a study of CD8 T cells in Susac syndrome. TCRdb re-called the immunoSEQ multiplex PCR reads with MiXCR, one entry per CDR3 protein. The table records roughly 130,000 distinct CDR3 sequences, about 95% of them present only once. Sequenced sample: CD4+ T cells from PBMCs. The source is a human donor with multiple sclerosis. CDR3s include the opening cysteine and the closing phenylalanine or tryptophan. Fields, in order: clone size, D gene, V gene, J gene, CDR3 DNA, CDR3 protein. The D gene is left open where the match is weak. Rows may omit the clone size; those that give it use once, few, many or a size class.

clone_size: -
d_call: -
v_call: TRBV30
j_call: TRBJ2-5
cdr3_nt: TGTGCCTGGAGTGTTGGCGGGCAAGAGACCCAGTACTTC
cdr3_aa: CAWSVGGQETQYF

clone_size: few
d_call: -
v_call: TRBV5-4
j_call: TRBJ2-3
cdr3_nt: TGTGCCAGCAGCTTGGGGGTCGCGGGACACACAGATACGCAGTATTTT
cdr3_aa: CASSLGVAGHTDTQYF

clone_size: -
d_call: -
v_call: TRBV19
j_call: TRBJ2-2
cdr3_nt: TGTGCCAGCCACACACAGGGTTGGGGAAACACCGGGGAGCTGTTTTTT
cdr3_aa: CASHTQGWGNTGELFF

clone_size: -
d_call: TRBD2
v_call: TRBV7-2
j_call: TRBJ2-5
cdr3_nt: TGTGCCAGCAGCTCTGGACTAGAGGGGACCCAGTACTTC
cdr3_aa: CASSSGLEGTQYF

clone_size: -
d_call: -
v_call: TRBV20-1
j_call: TRBJ2-5
cdr3_nt: TGCAGTGCTAGAGGAGTCGCAGCGGAGACCCAGTACTTC
cdr3_aa: CSARGVAAETQYF

clone_size: once
d_call: -
v_call: TRBV14
j_call: TRBJ2-1
cdr3_nt: TGTGCCAGCAGCCAGCCGGGCGGAGGGTACAATGAGCAGTTCTTC
cdr3_aa: CASSQPGGGYNEQFF

clone_size: -
d_call: TRBD2
v_call: TRBV15
j_call: TRBJ2-3
cdr3_nt: TGTGCCACCAGCAGTTCCAGGACTAGCGGGAGGGGCACAGATACGCAGTATTTT
cdr3_aa: CATSSSRTSGRGTDTQYF

clone_size: -
d_call: -
v_call: TRBV30
j_call: TRBJ1-2
cdr3_nt: TGTGCCAGCCGGACAGACTATGGCTACACCTTC
cdr3_aa: CASRTDYGYTF

clone_size: -
d_call: -
v_call: TRBV6-2/TRBV6-3
j_call: TRBJ2-7
cdr3_nt: TGTGCCAGCAGTTACCAGGGAGTCCTCTACGAGCAGTACTTC
cdr3_aa: CASSYQGVLYEQYF

clone_size: few
d_call: TRBD1
v_call: TRBV7-2
j_call: TRBJ1-5
cdr3_nt: TGTGCCAGCAGCCCTGGACAGGGTTGGCAGCCCCAGCATTTT
cdr3_aa: CASSPGQGWQPQHF

clone_size: -
d_call: TRBD2
v_call: TRBV6-6
j_call: TRBJ2-7
cdr3_nt: TGTGCCAGCTGCCGGGGGGACTGGTCGATCTACGAGCAGTACTTC
cdr3_aa: CASCRGDWSIYEQYF

clone_size: -
d_call: -
v_call: TRBV5-1
j_call: TRBJ2-2
cdr3_nt: TGCGCCAGCAGCCCTCAGGGGTTCACCGGGGAGCTGTTTTTT
cdr3_aa: CASSPQGFTGELFF

clone_size: -
d_call: -
v_call: TRBV24-1
j_call: TRBJ1-2
cdr3_nt: TGTGCCACCAGTGACTCTTATGGCTACACCTTC
cdr3_aa: CATSDSYGYTF

clone_size: -
d_call: -
v_call: TRBV5-6
j_call: TRBJ2-5
cdr3_nt: TGTGCCAGCAGATGGATGACCGAGGAGACCCAGTACTTC
cdr3_aa: CASRWMTEETQYF

clone_size: -
d_call: -
v_call: TRBV30
j_call: TRBJ2-1
cdr3_nt: TGTGCCTGGACCCCCGACCTTGGGTCCTACAATGAGCAGTTCTTC
cdr3_aa: CAWTPDLGSYNEQFF

clone_size: -
d_call: -
v_call: TRBV4-1
j_call: TRBJ2-6
cdr3_nt: TGCGCCAGCAGCCCAACTGAATCTGGGGCCAACGTCCTGACTTTC
cdr3_aa: CASSPTESGANVLTF

clone_size: once
d_call: TRBD1
v_call: TRBV20-1
j_call: TRBJ1-5
cdr3_nt: TGCAGTGTTTCCAGGACAGGGAGTTCCGTAAGCAATCAGCCCCAGCATTTT
cdr3_aa: CSVSRTGSSVSNQPQHF

clone_size: once
d_call: -
v_call: TRBV29-1
j_call: TRBJ2-7
cdr3_nt: TGCAGCGTTGATAAGGGTGGCAGACCATACGAGCAGTACTTC
cdr3_aa: CSVDKGGRPYEQYF

clone_size: -
d_call: -
v_call: TRBV4-3
j_call: TRBJ1-1
cdr3_nt: TGCGCCAGCAGCCAAGATCTGTGGGGGGGCGGGACAGCTTTCTTT
cdr3_aa: CASSQDLWGGGTAFF

clone_size: -
d_call: -
v_call: TRBV18
j_call: TRBJ1-1
cdr3_nt: TGTGCCAGCTCACCTACTAGGGCGAACACTGAAGCTTTCTTT
cdr3_aa: CASSPTRANTEAFF

clone_size: once
d_call: -
v_call: TRBV18
j_call: TRBJ1-1
cdr3_nt: TGTGCCAGCTCCCCCAGGGGTACGGAAATGAACACTGAAGCTTTCTTT
cdr3_aa: CASSPRGTEMNTEAFF

clone_size: -
d_call: -
v_call: TRBV27
j_call: TRBJ1-2
cdr3_nt: TGTGCCAGCAGCTATACCCGGGGGCTCCTAGGGTATGGCTACACCTTC
cdr3_aa: CASSYTRGLLGYGYTF

clone_size: once
d_call: TRBD2
v_call: TRBV7-9
j_call: TRBJ2-3
cdr3_nt: TGTGCCAGCCGGATAGCGGGAGCGAGGGATACGCAGTATTTT
cdr3_aa: CASRIAGARDTQYF

clone_size: -
d_call: -
v_call: TRBV30
j_call: TRBJ2-6
cdr3_nt: TGTGCCTGGAGGAGGGGTGGTGGGGCCAACGTCCTGACTTTC
cdr3_aa: CAWRRGGGANVLTF

clone_size: -
d_call: -
v_call: TRBV5-1
j_call: TRBJ2-5
cdr3_nt: TGCGCCAGCAGCTTGGGTGGGGGGAACGCAGAGACCCAGTACTTC
cdr3_aa: CASSLGGGNAETQYF

clone_size: once
d_call: TRBD1
v_call: TRBV11-2
j_call: TRBJ2-7
cdr3_nt: TGTGCCAGCAGCTTAGGGGACAGCCGGTACGAGCAGTACTTC
cdr3_aa: CASSLGDSRYEQYF

clone_size: -
d_call: -
v_call: TRBV6-5
j_call: TRBJ2-3
cdr3_nt: TGTGCCAGCAGTCGACAGCGCCGCACAGATACGCAGTATTTT
cdr3_aa: CASSRQRRTDTQYF

clone_size: -
d_call: -
v_call: TRBV30
j_call: TRBJ2-2
cdr3_nt: TGTGCCTGGAGTCCCGTAGTTAACTCCGGGGAGCTGTTTTTT
cdr3_aa: CAWSPVVNSGELFF

clone_size: -
d_call: -
v_call: TRBV30
j_call: TRBJ2-5
cdr3_nt: TGTGCCTGTGCATCACAAGAGACCCAGTACTTC
cdr3_aa: CACASQETQYF

clone_size: -
d_call: TRBD1
v_call: TRBV5-1
j_call: TRBJ2-6
cdr3_nt: TGCGCCAGCAGCTTGGTTGGGACAGGGATCTCTGGGGCCAACGTCCTGACTTTC
cdr3_aa: CASSLVGTGISGANVLTF

clone_size: -
d_call: -
v_call: TRBV4-2
j_call: TRBJ2-3
cdr3_nt: TGTGCCAGCAGCCAAACTAGTGCAGATACGCAGTATTTT
cdr3_aa: CASSQTSADTQYF

clone_size: -
d_call: -
v_call: TRBV4-3
j_call: TRBJ1-6
cdr3_nt: TGCGCCAGCAGCCGCCCCTTAGGCAGGGTGAATTCACCCCTCCACTTT
cdr3_aa: CASSRPLGRVNSPLHF

clone_size: -
d_call: TRBD2
v_call: TRBV7-9
j_call: TRBJ2-5
cdr3_nt: TGTGCCAGCAGCTCGGGGGGGGCAGAGACCCAGTACTTC
cdr3_aa: CASSSGGAETQYF

clone_size: -
d_call: TRBD1
v_call: TRBV19
j_call: TRBJ1-5
cdr3_nt: TGTGCCAGTAGCAGGGGGGTCGAGGATCAGCCCCAGCATTTT
cdr3_aa: CASSRGVEDQPQHF

clone_size: -
d_call: -
v_call: TRBV7-3
j_call: TRBJ2-1
cdr3_nt: TGTGCCAGCAGCTTAAGTAGCGCTAATGAGCAGTTCTTC
cdr3_aa: CASSLSSANEQFF

clone_size: -
d_call: -
v_call: TRBV3-1
j_call: TRBJ1-1
cdr3_nt: TGTGCCAGCAGCCAGGGCGCCTACACTGAAGCTTTCTTT
cdr3_aa: CASSQGAYTEAFF

clone_size: few
d_call: TRBD1
v_call: TRBV7-8
j_call: TRBJ2-7
cdr3_nt: TGTGCCAGCAGCTCGGGGACAGGGGGCAACGAGCAGTACTTC
cdr3_aa: CASSSGTGGNEQYF

clone_size: -
d_call: TRBD2
v_call: TRBV5-1
j_call: TRBJ2-2
cdr3_nt: TGCGCCAGCAGCCGGACTAGCGGATACGCGAACACCGGGGAGCTGTTTTTT
cdr3_aa: CASSRTSGYANTGELFF

clone_size: -
d_call: -
v_call: TRBV2
j_call: TRBJ1-5
cdr3_nt: TGTGCCAGCAGTACACTCCGTGATAGCAATCAGCCCCAGCATTTT
cdr3_aa: CASSTLRDSNQPQHF

clone_size: -
d_call: -
v_call: TRBV7-2
j_call: TRBJ1-5
cdr3_nt: TGTGCCAGCAGCTTAAATGGCCCCAGGCCCCAGCATTTT
cdr3_aa: CASSLNGPRPQHF

clone_size: -
d_call: TRBD2
v_call: TRBV20-1
j_call: TRBJ2-5
cdr3_nt: TGCAGTGCTAGAGAACTAGCGGGGGGAAGCCAAGAGACCCAGTACTTC
cdr3_aa: CSARELAGGSQETQYF